These T cell receptor beta chains were read from a single sample in a study of response to subunit inactivated influenza vaccine. A single record per CDR3 protein comes from TCRdb applying MiXCR to the RT-PCR reads. Here the sample spans more than 600,000 distinct CDR3 sequences, less than 20% being singletons. This material consisted of PBMCs from blood, taken about 5 days after vaccination. These receptors were collected from a man aged 50 to 60 who received an inactivated influenza vaccine. Each CDR3 is given with its conserved first and last residue. A D gene is named only where the DNA matches it firmly. Not every row has a clone size; where given, it reads once, few, many or a size class.

D | J | size | V | CDR3 | DNA
- | TRBJ1-5 | few | TRBV12-3/TRBV12-4 | CASSLQDNQPQHF | TGTGCCAGCAGTTTGCAGGACAATCAGCCCCAGCATTTT
- | TRBJ1-1 | few | TRBV19 | CASSFRGGLEAFF | TGTGCCAGTAGTTTCCGCGGCGGGTTAGAAGCTTTCTTT
TRBD1 | TRBJ1-1 | many | TRBV12-3/TRBV12-4 | CASSSWTGPNTEAFF | TGTGCCAGCAGTTCCTGGACAGGGCCGAACACTGAAGCTTTCTTT
- | TRBJ2-3 | few | TRBV4-3 | CASSQRTADTQYF | TGCGCCAGCAGCCAACGGACGGCGGATACGCAGTATTTT
TRBD1 | TRBJ2-1 | many | TRBV12-3/TRBV12-4 | CASRRGDRALNEQFF | TGTGCCAGCCGCAGAGGGGACAGGGCCCTCAATGAGCAGTTCTTC
TRBD2 | TRBJ2-3 | few | TRBV9 | CASSVGWEGTQYF | TGTGCCAGCAGCGTAGGCTGGGAGGGAACGCAGTATTTT
- | TRBJ2-5 | - | TRBV14 | CASSQIPTYSLETQYF | TGTGCCAGCAGCCAAATACCGACCTATTCCTTGGAGACCCAGTACTTC
- | TRBJ2-7 | few | TRBV7-2 | CASSLADRYEQYF | TGTGCCAGCAGCTTAGCGGACAGATACGAGCAGTACTTC
- | TRBJ2-1 | many | TRBV20-1 | CSASTLALLDEQFF | TGCAGTGCTAGCACCCTAGCCCTTCTCGATGAGCAGTTCTTC
- | TRBJ2-5 | few | TRBV6-5 | CASSYRPRAEETQYF | TGTGCCAGCAGTTACAGGCCCAGGGCCGAAGAGACCCAGTACTTC
- | TRBJ2-2 | few | TRBV20-1 | CSARPPGYGELFF | TGCAGTGCTAGACCCCCGGGATACGGGGAGCTGTTTTTT
- | TRBJ2-5 | few | TRBV7-9 | CASSLRSWDSQDLSQYF | TGTGCCAGCAGCTTAAGGTCCTGGGACTCCCAAGATTTGTCCCAGTACTTC
- | TRBJ1-1 | - | TRBV29-1 | CSVQRGGLLNTEAFF | TGCAGCGTCCAAAGGGGTGGGCTGTTGAACACTGAAGCTTTCTTT
TRBD1 | TRBJ2-2 | - | TRBV2 | CASSVIEGATGELFF | TGTGCCAGCAGTGTGATCGAGGGGGCCACCGGGGAGCTGTTTTTT
TRBD2 | TRBJ2-7 | few | TRBV20-1 | CSARGLAALYEQYF | TGCAGTGCTAGAGGACTAGCGGCCCTGTACGAGCAGTACTTC
- | TRBJ1-5 | few | TRBV6-5 | CASSYSGVGDQPQHF | TGTGCCAGCAGTTACTCAGGGGTGGGGGATCAGCCCCAGCATTTT